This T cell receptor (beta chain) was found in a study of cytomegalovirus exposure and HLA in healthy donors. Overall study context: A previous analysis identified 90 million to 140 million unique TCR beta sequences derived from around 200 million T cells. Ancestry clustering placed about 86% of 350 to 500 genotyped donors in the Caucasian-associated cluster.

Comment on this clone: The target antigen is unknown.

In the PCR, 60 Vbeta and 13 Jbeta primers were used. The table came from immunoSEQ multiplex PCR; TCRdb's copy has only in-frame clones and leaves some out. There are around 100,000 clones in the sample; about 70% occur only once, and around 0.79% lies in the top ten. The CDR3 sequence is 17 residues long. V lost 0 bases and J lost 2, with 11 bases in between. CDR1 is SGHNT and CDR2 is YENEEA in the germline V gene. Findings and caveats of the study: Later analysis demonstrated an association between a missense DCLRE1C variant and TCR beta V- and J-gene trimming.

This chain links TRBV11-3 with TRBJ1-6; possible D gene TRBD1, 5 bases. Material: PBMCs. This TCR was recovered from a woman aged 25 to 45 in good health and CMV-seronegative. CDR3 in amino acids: CASSLDGGNTYNSPLHF. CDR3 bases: TGTGCCAGCAGCTTAGATGGGGGGAATACCTATAATTCACCCCTCCACTTT.